This TCR beta chain is from a study of cytomegalovirus exposure and HLA in healthy donors (dated by TCRdb to the late 2010s). For the study in its entirety: According to a later analysis, one platform produced both the roughly 110 validation repertoires and the roughly 640 repertoires of the first cohort. The study was designed to test whether signatures of past pathogen exposure could be identified by cataloging public T cell receptors. In addition to the first cohort of around 670 subjects, a separate validation cohort of 120 different subjects was used. The study combined high-throughput TCR immunosequencing, statistical association of individual TCRs with disease status, and machine learning to predict cytomegalovirus infection status. Paper-wide results and their limitations: In vitro tests confirmed that three of the cytomegalovirus-associated TCR beta chains recognize cytomegalovirus antigens. A later analysis had no HLA typing for the validation cohort, so co-occurrence there was scored across all 130 or so repertoires. In a later analysis, TCRs clustered in the first cohort were found to also tend to co-occur in the roughly 120 validation repertoires, with 85% to 95% of cluster scores above 0. The classifier was reported to diagnose cytomegalovirus status with high specificity and sensitivity in both the original and validation cohorts. A total of 164 TCR beta chains were listed by the study as associated with cytomegalovirus. While some public TCRs were present in many individuals, most TCR sequences turned up only very rarely across donors. The authors suggested that the approach could potentially be extended to other disease states and immunological phenotypes.

Donors formed part of the validation cohort, which comprised some 120 subjects and was distinct from the first cohort of over 500 subjects. Receptor amplification or capture employed the immunoSEQ multiplex PCR assay. Concerning the study's data processing: A statistical classification framework was built for diagnosing cytomegalovirus status from the catalog of TCR beta chain sequences. The source is immuneACCESS, and TCRdb retained only in-frame sequences with V and J called. Part of the clones is not carried over; for the studies checked, unresolved V genes explain less than half of this, and the remainder is unexplained. V, J and clone size are taken as reported in that table, and D and trimming were inferred from the DNA itself. The sample table shows 120,000 or so clones, and around 95% are seen once. Of the sample, 1.5% to 2% is held by the ten largest clones. With regard to this clone: Its antigen remains undetermined. There are no base qualities to consult, and no much larger clone falls within one base.

The CDR3, cysteine through phenylalanine, is 14 amino acids long. The entry retains the CDR3 DNA only, 42 bases that are in frame from base 1. CDR1 and CDR2 are read off the germline V gene (reference sequence) as SEHNR and FQNEAQ. Relative to germline, V is 2 bases shorter and J is 4 bases shorter, with 8 bases between their ends. Sequenced material: PBMCs. The clonotype comes from a young man in good health and CMV-seronegative. This chain is built from TRBV7-9 and TRBJ1-4; the D gene is perhaps TRBD1, from 5 matching bases. The bases are TGTGCCAGCAGCTTACCAGGGATTAATGAAAAACTGTTTTTT. Translated, this is CASSLPGINEKLFF.